These T cell receptor beta chains were read from a single sample in a study of OX40 agonist ivuxolimab in advanced cancers. The assay was immunoSEQ multiplex PCR, and TCRdb's table has in-frame clones only and misses some. The data show under 80,000 clones, around 84% seen once. Sequenced here: CD4+ or CD8+ T cells sorted from blood, sampled in a trial of the OX40 agonist ivuxolimab. These receptors came from an adult with an advanced solid tumor such as melanoma, head and neck, liver or kidney cancer. Both conserved end residues are part of each CDR3. The D gene is left open where the match is weak. Size is omitted from some rows. Given values are once, few, many or a class for expanded clones.

v_call	d_call	j_call	clone_size	cdr3_aa	cdr3_nt
TRBV2	-	TRBJ1-5	-	CASTLAGPQPQHF	TGTGCCAGCACTTTGGCAGGGCCTCAGCCCCAGCATTTT
TRBV10-2	-	TRBJ2-7	-	CASSNHYEQYF	TGCGCCAGCAGTAACCACTACGAGCAGTACTTC
TRBV28	-	TRBJ2-7	-	CASRRGKSSYEQYF	TGTGCCAGCAGGAGGGGCAAGAGCTCCTACGAGCAGTACTTC
TRBV6-6	-	TRBJ2-7	-	CATRDGSAYEQYF	TGTGCCACCAGGGACGGCTCAGCGTACGAGCAGTACTTC
TRBV30	-	TRBJ1-6	-	CASLSGRSYNSPLHF	TGTGCCTCCCTTAGCGGGAGATCATATAATTCACCCCTCCACTTT
TRBV6-6	TRBD1	TRBJ2-3	-	CASRTRDSLSTDTQYF	TGTGCCAGCAGGACAAGGGACAGCCTAAGCACAGATACGCAGTATTTT
TRBV5-1	TRBD1	TRBJ1-1	once	CASSPRTGDTEAFF	TGCGCCAGCAGCCCTAGGACAGGCGACACTGAAGCTTTCTTT
TRBV5-1	-	TRBJ1-6	-	CASSFLNSPLHF	TGCGCCAGCAGCTTTCTTAATTCACCCCTCCACTTT
TRBV10-3	-	TRBJ1-5	-	CAISVEGGSNQPQHF	TGTGCCATCAGTGTTGAGGGTGGGAGCAATCAGCCCCAGCATTTT
TRBV18	-	TRBJ1-1	-	CASSLLNTEAFF	TGTGCCAGCTCACTCCTGAACACTGAAGCTTTCTTT
TRBV7-2	-	TRBJ1-6	-	CASSPPGGQNNSPLHF	TGTGCCAGCAGCCCTCCGGGGGGGCAAAATAATTCACCCCTCCACTTT
TRBV30	-	TRBJ1-5	-	CAWGTAEWQPQHF	TGTGCCTGGGGGACTGCTGAGTGGCAGCCCCAGCATTTT
TRBV6-4	TRBD1	TRBJ1-2	-	CASRTPGTGTYGYTF	TGTGCCAGCAGGACCCCCGGGACAGGGACCTATGGCTACACCTTC
TRBV9	TRBD1	TRBJ1-1	-	CASSDQTGGTGRAFF	TGTGCCAGCAGCGACCAGACAGGGGGTACGGGGCGAGCTTTCTTT
TRBV6-6	-	TRBJ1-2	-	CASTTVGPGYGYTF	TGTGCCAGCACCACCGTAGGGCCAGGCTATGGCTACACCTTC
TRBV27	-	TRBJ1-5	-	CASSSGPPGNQPQHF	TGTGCCAGCTCCTCGGGGCCCCCAGGCAATCAGCCCCAGCATTTT
TRBV6-1	-	TRBJ1-5	-	CASSEYRDQPQHF	TGTGCCAGCAGTGAATACAGGGATCAGCCCCAGCATTTT
TRBV2	-	TRBJ2-7	-	CASREGYEQYF	TGTGCCAGCAGAGAAGGGTACGAGCAGTACTTC
TRBV7-2	-	TRBJ1-5	once	CASSLVGAGSNQPQHF	TGTGCCAGCAGCTTAGTGGGCGCAGGGTCCAATCAGCCCCAGCATTTT
TRBV7-9	TRBD2	TRBJ2-7	once	CASSFYLAGRSYEQYF	TGTGCCAGCAGCTTCTATTTAGCGGGAAGGTCCTACGAGCAGTACTTC
TRBV6-5	-	TRBJ1-1	few	CASRGARNTEAFF	TGTGCCAGCCGGGGGGCGAGGAACACTGAAGCTTTCTTT
TRBV5-5	-	TRBJ1-2	-	CASSYQGPGYTF	TGTGCCAGCAGCTATCAGGGTCCTGGCTACACCTTC
TRBV2	TRBD1	TRBJ1-1	-	CASSPRGGQGNTEAFF	TGTGCCAGCAGTCCAAGAGGAGGACAGGGGAACACTGAAGCTTTCTTT
TRBV2	-	TRBJ1-6	-	CASLEWGNSPLHF	TGTGCCAGCCTAGAGTGGGGCAATTCACCCCTCCACTTT
TRBV29-1	-	TRBJ1-3	-	CSAYRDAGGNTIYF	TGCAGCGCCTACCGGGACGCCGGAGGAAACACCATATATTTT
TRBV10-1	-	TRBJ2-2	-	CASSGGTGANTGELFF	TGCGCCAGCAGTGGCGGGACGGGGGCGAACACCGGGGAGCTGTTTTTT
TRBV5-1	-	TRBJ1-2	-	CASSLESGLDGYTF	TGCGCCAGCAGCTTGGAGTCAGGGTTGGATGGCTACACCTTC
TRBV19	-	TRBJ1-1	few	CASTKGGGYTEAFF	TGTGCCAGTACTAAGGGGGGCGGCTACACTGAAGCTTTCTTT